The 22 T cell receptor beta chains reported below all come from one sample, sequenced in a study of cytomegalovirus exposure and HLA in healthy donors. The study ran its PCR with 60 Vbeta and 13 Jbeta primers. Repertoires were generated with immunoSEQ multiplex PCR, while TCRdb's copy carries only in-frame clones and drops some. This table holds over 150,000 clones, around 77% found once. Sequenced sample: PBMCs. These receptors originate from a man aged 45-60 years in good health and CMV-seropositive.

DNA of the CDR3: TGTGCCAGCAGCTTAATGACAGGGCGGGAGACCCAGTACTTC. It translates to CASSLMTGRETQYF. The rearrangement uses TRBV7-6 and TRBJ2-5; 7 bases agree with TRBD1. The CDR3 extends over 14 amino acids. V shed 2 bases, J shed 5 bases, and the junction held 5 bases outside the gene matches. Germline CDR1 and CDR2: SGHVS and FNYEAQ.

On this clone itself: The sample has other DNA sequences that encode this CDR3 too. The J gene is TRBJ1-1, the V gene TRBV2; no clear D. The germline CDR1 and CDR2 sequences are SNHLY and FYNNEI. With 6 bases removed from V and 4 bases from J, the gap between germline ends came to 9 bases. This CDR3 comprises 12 residues. The chain's CDR3 is CASRLEGTEAFF. CDR3 nucleotides: TGTGCCAGCAGGCTAGAGGGCACTGAAGCTTTCTTT.

The chain couples TRBV6-5 to TRBJ1-4, with TRBD1 matching 9 bases. V dropped 0 bases and J dropped 5; count of bases not matched to a gene: 4. Germline CDR1 reads MNHEY; CDR2 reads SVGAGI. This CDR3 has 16 residues. As DNA, the CDR3 is TGTGCCAGCAGTTACTCCACAGGGGGCGGCAATGAAAAACTGTTTTTT. This codes for CASSYSTGGGNEKLFF.

This sequence joins TRBV30 and TRBJ2-5, with 9 bases that match TRBD1. The V and J ends lost 1 base and 2 bases, in that order; junction bases with no gene match: 5. The CDR3 is 15 residues long. Per germline, CDR1 GTSNPN and CDR2 SVGIG (reference sequence). In nucleotides, the CDR3 is TGTGCCTGGAGTGCCGGGACAGGGAAACAAGAGACCCAGTACTTC. This codes for CAWSAGTGKQETQYF.

The rearrangement links TRBV7-2 to TRBJ1-1; possibly TRBD1 for D (5 bases). Trimming left V 4 bases short and J 5 bases short, with 8 bases between. The CDR3 spans 12 residues. Germline CDR1 is SGHTA and CDR2 is FQGNSA. CDR3 DNA sequence: TGTGCCAGCAGCTCCAGGGTAACTGAAGCTTTCTTT. It translates to CASSSRVTEAFF.

A single count supports this clone. The chain is built from TRBV19 and TRBJ2-7; D possibly corresponds to TRBD2 (7 bases). The germline CDR1 and CDR2 sequences are LNHDA and SQIVND (reference sequence). CDR3 length: 18 residues. Deletions cut 6 bases from V and 3 bases from J, with 27 bases between. CDR3 sequence reads: CASSPGPREGGGGYEQYF. In DNA form, the CDR3 reads TGTGCCAGTAGCCCCGGACCCCGAGAGGGAGGGGGGGGCTACGAGCAGTACTTC.

V usage is TRBV18 and J usage is TRBJ2-1, with 10 bases matching TRBD2. The CDR3 totals 17 residues. Germline CDR1 and CDR2: KGHSH and LQKENI. V was pared by 1 base and J by 8 bases, with 11 bases of the junction left unmatched. The CDR3 protein is CASSPRWASGGFYEQFF. CDR3 coding DNA: TGTGCCAGCTCACCACGTTGGGCTAGCGGGGGATTCTATGAGCAGTTCTTC.

This chain connects TRBV6-5 to TRBJ1-1, with 12 bases matching TRBD1. There are 15 residues in the CDR3. Germline V gene data show CDR1 as MNHEY and CDR2 as SVGAGI. The V and J ends lost 6 bases and 0 bases, in that order; junction bases with no gene match: 2. CDR3 nucleotides: TGTGCCAGCAGGGGACAGGGGGCGGTGAACACTGAAGCTTTCTTT. Translated, it gives CASRGQGAVNTEAFF.

The genes are TRBV6-1 and TRBJ1-1, with D maybe TRBD1 (5 bases). CDR3 size: 16 residues. Germline CDR1 MNHNS, CDR2 SASEGT. With 3 bases removed from V and 4 bases from J, the gap between germline ends came to 18 bases. The CDR3 coding sequence is TGTGCCAGCAGTGATTCCTCGGTCGCGGGGACCACTGAAGCTTTCTTT. Amino acids: CASSDSSVAGTTEAFF.

This clone was detected a few times. The rearrangement links TRBV6-5 to TRBJ1-1; no clear D gene. This CDR3 is built from 11 residues. Germline V gene sequence: CDR1 MNHEY, CDR2 SVGAGI. Trimming stripped 6 bases from V and 6 bases from J, with 8 bases between. CDR3 sequence: CASRIGAEAFF. The CDR3 region has the DNA TGTGCCAGCAGAATCGGGGCTGAAGCTTTCTTT.

In this sample, this clone turned up a few times. V gene TRBV4-1 combines with J gene TRBJ2-3; D is ambiguous. The CDR3 is 13 residues long. The V gene's germline CDR1 is MGHRA and CDR2 YSYEKL. With 4 bases removed from V and 3 bases from J, the gap between germline ends came to 8 bases. CDR3 DNA sequence: TGCGCCAGCAGCCCCCCCGGTACAGATACGCAGTATTTT. Translation: CASSPPGTDTQYF.

A remark on this clone: Other nucleotide sequences in the sample specify the same CDR3. The V call is TRBV4-1, the J call TRBJ1-1; D possibly corresponds to TRBD1 (6 bases). Germline loops: CDR1 MGHRA, CDR2 YSYEKL. This CDR3 is built from 16 residues. V was clipped by 3 bases and J by 5 bases, with 19 bases between them. The CDR3 region has the DNA TGCGCCAGCAGCCAGGGGCCGGGACACCTTTTAACTGAAGCTTTCTTT. Its protein product is CASSQGPGHLLTEAFF.

This chain links TRBV7-9 with TRBJ2-5, with 13 bases identical to TRBD2. CDR1 SEHNR and CDR2 FQNEAQ come from the germline V gene (reference sequence). Unmatched junction bases numbered 4, after V lost 1 base and J lost 2 bases. This CDR3 is built from 17 residues. The chain's CDR3 is CASSLVVTSGGQETQYF. CDR3 in DNA: TGTGCCAGCAGCTTAGTCGTGACTAGCGGGGGGCAAGAGACCCAGTACTTC.

This chain uses TRBV7-2 with TRBJ2-7, with D perhaps matching TRBD1 (6 bases). In germline, CDR1 is SGHTA, CDR2 FQGNSA. Trimming cost V 5 bases and J 4 bases, with 9 bases left between them. The CDR3 spans 12 residues. The CDR3 loop reads CASSQQGYEQYF. The CDR3 bases are TGTGCCAGCAGCCAACAGGGTTACGAGCAGTACTTC.

The gene calls are TRBV28 and TRBJ2-7; TRBD2 aligns across 7 bases. CDR1 is MDHEN and CDR2 is SYDVKM in the germline V gene. Trimming at V came to 5 bases and at J to 7 bases, leaving 5 bases not matched to a gene. This CDR3 is built from 12 residues. CDR3: CASSPREEEQYF. The CDR3 DNA follows: TGTGCCAGCAGTCCACGGGAGGAGGAGCAGTACTTC.

This sequence joins TRBV4-1 and TRBJ2-3; 8 bases are shared with TRBD2. CDR3 size: 16 residues. CDR1 MGHRA and CDR2 YSYEKL come from the germline V gene. V was pared by 7 bases and J by 0 bases, with 9 bases of the junction left unmatched. CDR3 region: CASKQDPGGSTDTQYF. For the CDR3, the DNA is TGCGCCAGCAAACAAGATCCGGGGGGGAGCACAGATACGCAGTATTTT.

V gene TRBV11-3 combines with J gene TRBJ2-2; a possible D gene is TRBD2 (5 bases). The germline V and J ends were trimmed by 3 bases and 7 bases, with 9 bases remaining between them. The CDR3 consists of 13 residues. The germline V gene has CDR1 SGHNT and CDR2 YENEEA. CDR3 amino acids: CASSLSGGGELFF. CDR3 bases: TGTGCCAGCAGCTTGAGCGGTGGCGGGGAGCTGTTTTTT.

The CDR3 region is CASGAGQRRVTNEKLFF. DNA of the CDR3: TGTGCCAGCGGGGCTGGACAGCGACGAGTGACTAATGAAAAACTGTTTTTT. V and J are TRBV27 and TRBJ1-4; D might be TRBD1 (6 bases). Trimming stripped 8 bases from V and 2 bases from J, with 21 bases between. CDR1 MNHEY and CDR2 SMNVEV come from the germline V gene (reference sequence). The CDR3 spans 17 residues.

The gene calls are TRBV7-6 and TRBJ1-2; TRBD1 matches 8 bases. This CDR3 is built from 17 residues. Germline loops: CDR1 SGHVS, CDR2 FNYEAQ. V lost 3 bases, J lost 8 bases, and 17 bases stayed unmatched. The CDR3 DNA follows: TGTGCCAGCAGCTTGACGGTAGGAGGACAGGGTCGGCACGGCTACACCTTC. Residues: CASSLTVGGQGRHGYTF.

The chain employs TRBV5-1 and TRBJ1-1, with D maybe TRBD1 (5 bases). This CDR3 contains 15 residues. Germline CDR1 reads SGHRS; CDR2 reads YFSETQ. Trimming removed 0 bases at V and 1 base at J, with 10 bases between. The CDR3 bases are TGCGCCAGCAGCTTGGCCGTAGGGGCGAACACTGAAGCTTTCTTT. Its protein product is CASSLAVGANTEAFF.

This clone was picked up one time. The chain uses TRBV4-3 and TRBJ2-7; TRBD2 matches 9 bases. After removal of 0 bases from V and 9 bases from J, the junction contained 12 bases not matched to a gene. The CDR3 extends over 16 amino acids. Germline V CDR1 and CDR2: LGHNA, YSLEER. In nucleotides, the CDR3 is TGCGCCAGCAGCCAAGAAGGCAGCGGGGGGTATCATGGGCAGTACTTC. This gives the protein CASSQEGSGGYHGQYF.

This chain connects TRBV7-2 to TRBJ2-2; D gene uncertain. The ends were cut back, 5 bases at V and 2 bases at J, with 9 bases in the middle. CDR1 is SGHTA and CDR2 is FQGNSA in the germline V gene. The CDR3 spans 14 residues. The chain's CDR3 is CASSLLTNTGELFF. CDR3 nucleotides: TGTGCCAGCAGCCTATTGACAAACACCGGGGAGCTGTTTTTT.